The 14 T cell receptor beta chains below come from one sample, sequenced in a study of early T cells in non-severe SARS-CoV-2 infection. TCRdb analysed the 5' RACE reads with MiXCR anew, one entry per CDR3 protein. The repertoire holds approximately 120,000 distinct CDR3 sequences, with more than 13% as singletons. Sequenced: whole blood. These TCRs come from an adult who was a healthcare worker with PCR-confirmed SARS-CoV-2 infection or an uninfected control (not recorded which).

This chain uses TRBV29-1 with TRBJ2-3; D gene ambiguous. This CDR3 has 16 residues. V lost 4 bases and J lost 2, with 19 bases in between. Germline V gene data show CDR1 as SQVTM and CDR2 as ANQGSEA. This CDR3 reads CSVGAANVVTTDTQYF. The CDR3 DNA sequence: TGCAGCGTTGGGGCAGCTAATGTAGTGACCACAGATACGCAGTATTTT.

The V gene is TRBV11-2, the J gene TRBJ2-1, with 16 bases lining up with TRBD2. The V and J ends lost 4 bases and 0 bases, in that order; junction bases with no gene match: 9. Per the germline V gene, CDR1 is SGHAT and CDR2 is FQNNGV. This CDR3 has 20 residues. DNA for the CDR3: TGTGCCAGCAGCTCAACCGGGACTAGCGGGGGGGTAAGCTCCTACAATGAGCAGTTCTTC. This sequence encodes CASSSTGTSGGVSSYNEQFF.

The rearrangement joins TRBV21-1 to TRBJ1-5. TRBV21-1 is given as a pseudogene. The CDR3 runs 16 residues. The CDR3 coding sequence is TGTGCCAGCAGCAAAAATCGCGGCAGGGACTCCAAGCCCCAGCATTTT. Protein: CASSKNRGRDSKPQHF.

This clonotype was picked up a small number of times. V usage is TRBV3-1 and J usage is TRBJ2-3, with D possibly TRBD2 on 5 matching bases. Germline V gene data show CDR1 as LGHDT and CDR2 as YNNKEL (reference sequence). The CDR3 has 15 amino acids. Trimming shortened V by 5 bases and J by 2 bases, and 14 bases separated the two germline ends. The CDR3 protein is CASSSPPGLTDTQYF. CDR3 coding DNA: TGTGCCAGCAGCTCACCCCCCGGACTCACAGATACGCAGTATTTT.

This clonotype was counted many times. This chain uses TRBV6-2 or TRBV6-3 with TRBJ1-1; D gene uncertain. Trimming left V 7 bases short and J 5 bases short, with 14 bases between. The germline V gene has CDR1 MNHEY and CDR2 SVGEGT. The CDR3 totals 13 residues. Here the CDR3 DNA reads TGTGCCAGCAACGAACACCAGAGGACTGAAGCTTTCTTT. Protein: CASNEHQRTEAFF.

This clonotype has just a few counts. The rearrangement uses TRBV18 and TRBJ2-5, with 8 bases matching TRBD1. From germline, CDR1 is KGHSH and CDR2 LQKENI. V dropped 5 bases and J dropped 8; count of bases not matched to a gene: 7. This CDR3 contains 13 residues. CDR3 coding DNA: TGTGCCAGCTCATCAGGACAGGGAAACACCCAGTACTTC. Translated: CASSSGQGNTQYF.

V is TRBV4-1 and J is TRBJ1-1; 7 nucleotides agree with TRBD1. V dropped 1 base and J dropped 5; count of bases not matched to a gene: 4. The CDR3 runs to 14 residues. Looked up from germline, CDR1 is MGHRA and CDR2 is YSYEKL. This chain's CDR3 is CASSQAGTVTEAFF. The CDR3 nucleotides read TGCGCCAGCAGCCAAGCAGGGACAGTTACTGAAGCTTTCTTT.

The V and J genes are TRBV6-1 and TRBJ2-7; D is ambiguous. The CDR3 contains 13 residues. The ends were cut back, 2 bases at V and 2 bases at J, with 7 bases in the middle. In germline, CDR1 is MNHNS, CDR2 SASEGT. The CDR3 DNA reads as TGTGCCAGCAGTGAACTGGGGACCTACGAGCAGTACTTC. Its protein product is CASSELGTYEQYF.

This sequence joins TRBV12-3 or TRBV12-4 and TRBJ2-6; no definite D call. The CDR3 covers 14 residues. The ends were cut back, 7 bases at V and 0 bases at J, with 7 bases in the middle. CDR3 protein: CASTAFSGANVLTF. CDR3 nucleotides: TGTGCCAGCACAGCCTTCTCTGGGGCCAACGTCCTGACTTTC.

This sequence joins TRBV6-6 and TRBJ1-5; a possible D gene is TRBD1 (6 bases). The CDR3 runs 13 residues. Trimming left V 6 bases short and J 6 bases short, with 12 bases between. Germline-derived CDR1 and CDR2 are MNHNY and SVGAGI (reference sequence). CDR3 bases: TGTGCCAGCAGCCAGGGGAGCGCTCAGCCCCAGCATTTT. Translating it yields CASSQGSAQPQHF.

This clonotype was detected ten times or more. The chain carries TRBV12-5 and TRBJ2-1; D ambiguous. The CDR3 has 15 residues. V was pared by 5 bases and J by 8 bases, with 19 bases between. CDR1 and CDR2 from the germline V gene are LGHNT and FRNRAP. The CDR3 DNA reads as TGTGCTAGTGGTATACCCCGGCCCTACGGCGATGAGCAGTTCTTC. Amino acid sequence: CASGIPRPYGDEQFF.

The chain links TRBV5-1 to TRBJ1-1, with a tentative D call TRBD1 (6 bases). CDR1 and CDR2 (germline): SGHRS, YFSETQ. This CDR3 is 16 amino acids long. The V and J ends lost 2 bases and 4 bases respectively, with 18 bases between them. CDR3 sequence reads: CASSLKPGAGSTEAFF. CDR3 bases: TGCGCCAGCAGCTTAAAGCCAGGGGCGGGGAGCACTGAAGCTTTCTTT.

J is TRBJ2-1 and V is TRBV29-1; the match to TRBD2 covers 9 bases. Germline-derived CDR1 and CDR2 are SQVTM and ANQGSEA. Germline trimming cut 4 bases from V and 6 bases from J; bases unmatched to any gene: 7. This CDR3 spans 14 amino acids. The CDR3 loop is CSVVDGGGANEQFF. DNA of the CDR3: TGCAGCGTTGTAGATGGCGGGGGGGCCAATGAGCAGTTCTTC.

This sequence joins TRBV19 and TRBJ2-3; D unresolved. Germline values: CDR1 LNHDA, CDR2 SQIVND (reference sequence). V gave up 0 bases and J gave up 7 bases, with 11 bases separating them. The CDR3 contains 14 residues. The CDR3 nucleotides are TGTGCCAGTAGTATAGATGTAAGGTCCCATACGCAGTATTTT. Protein sequence: CASSIDVRSHTQYF.